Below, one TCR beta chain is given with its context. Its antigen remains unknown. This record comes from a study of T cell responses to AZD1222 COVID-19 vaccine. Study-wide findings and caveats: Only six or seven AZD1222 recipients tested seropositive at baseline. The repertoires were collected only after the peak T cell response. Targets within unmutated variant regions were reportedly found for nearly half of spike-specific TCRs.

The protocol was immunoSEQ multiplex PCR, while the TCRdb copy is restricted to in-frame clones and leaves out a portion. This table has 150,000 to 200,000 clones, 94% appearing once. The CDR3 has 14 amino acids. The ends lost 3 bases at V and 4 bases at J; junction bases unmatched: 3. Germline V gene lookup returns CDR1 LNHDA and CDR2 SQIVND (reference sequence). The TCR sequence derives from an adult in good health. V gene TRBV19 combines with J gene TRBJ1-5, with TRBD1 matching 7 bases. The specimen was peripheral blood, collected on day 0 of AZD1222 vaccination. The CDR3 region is CASSILTGNQPQHF. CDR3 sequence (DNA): TGTGCCAGTAGTATTTTGACAGGGAATCAGCCCCAGCATTTT.